Below are 21 T cell receptor beta chains sequenced from a single sample in a study of T cell responses to AZD1222 COVID-19 vaccine. Data came from immunoSEQ multiplex PCR; TCRdb stores just in-frame clones and leaves some out. The sample yields about 140,000 clones, 84% seen once. This specimen was peripheral blood, taken on day 0 of AZD1222 vaccination. The receptor set was obtained from an adult in good health.

The rearrangement links TRBV13 to TRBJ2-7; 11 bases align to TRBD1. Germline-derived CDR1 and CDR2 are PRHDT and FYEKMQ (reference sequence). This CDR3 is built from 16 residues. V lost 2 bases, J lost 3 bases, and 6 bases stayed unmatched. The CDR3 region has the DNA TGTGCCAGCAGCTTAAGAGGACAGGGGGCTCACTACGAGCAGTACTTC. Translation: CASSLRGQGAHYEQYF.

This clone was recorded only once. The rearrangement joins TRBV7-9 to TRBJ1-4; 8 nucleotides agree with TRBD1. V lost 4 bases and J lost 9; bases outside the gene matches: 7. CDR1 is SEHNR and CDR2 is FQNEAQ in the germline V gene (reference sequence). The length of the CDR3 is 14 residues. The CDR3 DNA reads TGTGCCAGCAGCTCAGGGGGCGCAGTCAAAAAACTGTTTTTT. It specifies CASSSGGAVKKLFF.

The chain has TRBV6-6 and TRBJ1-5; D is undetermined. Trimming removed 4 bases at V and 5 bases at J, with 9 bases between. The germline V gene encodes CDR1 MNHNY and CDR2 SVGAGI (reference sequence). The CDR3 runs to 13 residues. DNA of the CDR3: TGTGCCAGCAGTTTCGAGGGTTATCAGCCCCAGCATTTT. Translation gives CASSFEGYQPQHF.

The chain joins TRBV6-5 to TRBJ1-6; 7 bases line up with TRBD1. This CDR3 has 14 residues. Looked up from germline, CDR1 is MNHEY and CDR2 is SVGAGI. Trimming took 6 bases from V and 6 from J; bases not matched to a gene: 5. The chain's CDR3 is CASRTGMSNSPLHF. The CDR3 DNA follows: TGTGCCAGCAGGACAGGGATGAGTAATTCACCCCTCCACTTT.

This chain uses TRBV6-5 with TRBJ1-5; 8 bases line up with TRBD1. The CDR3 is made up of 14 amino acids. Per germline, CDR1 MNHEY and CDR2 SVGAGI. After removal of 4 bases from V and 7 bases from J, the junction contained 6 bases not matched to a gene. CDR3 DNA: TGTGCCAGCAGTTCGGACAGGGTCACCCAGCCCCAGCATTTT. It is translated as CASSSDRVTQPQHF.

This clone was seen only a few times. The chain links TRBV5-5 to TRBJ2-1; TRBD1 matches at 7 bases. J lost 3 bases, V lost 3 bases, and 6 bases had no gene match. This CDR3 region has 15 residues. Looked up from germline, CDR1 is SGHKS and CDR2 is YYEKEE (reference sequence). CDR3 residues: CASSSLQGFYNEQFF. CDR3 coding DNA: TGTGCCAGCAGCTCCTTACAGGGGTTCTACAATGAGCAGTTCTTC.

The chain combines TRBV28 with TRBJ1-2, with D possibly being TRBD1 (6 bases). Deletions cut 5 bases from V and 4 bases from J, with 11 bases between. CDR1 and CDR2 (germline): MDHEN, SYDVKM. The CDR3 totals 13 residues. This CDR3 is CASSPRTVYGYTF. The CDR3 DNA reads TGTGCCAGCAGTCCCAGGACAGTCTATGGCTACACCTTC.

This clone showed up just a few times. This chain joins TRBV27 and TRBJ1-1; TRBD1 might be the D (5 bases). The CDR3 has 15 amino acids. Germline values: CDR1 MNHEY, CDR2 SMNVEV (reference sequence). V was clipped by 6 bases and J by 4 bases, with 18 bases between them. As DNA, the CDR3 is TGTGCCAGCAGAGCAATCAGGGAAGGGACCACTGAAGCTTTCTTT. Translated: CASRAIREGTTEAFF.

The chain couples TRBV11-3 to TRBJ2-1, with D possibly matching TRBD1 (6 bases). Germline V gene sequence: CDR1 SGHNT, CDR2 YENEEA. V was shortened by 5 bases and J by 7 bases, with 15 bases between the two germline ends. The CDR3 totals 14 residues. CDR3 sequence (DNA): TGTGCCAGCAGCCCATCCACAGGGCGGAATGAGCAGTTCTTC. Residues: CASSPSTGRNEQFF.

This chain's CDR3 is CASSFTGAGNTIYF. In nucleotides, the CDR3 is TGCGCCAGCAGCTTCACAGGGGCGGGAAACACCATATATTTT. The rearrangement links TRBV5-1 to TRBJ1-3; 7 bases match TRBD1. J gave up 4 bases and V 2 bases, and 3 bases lay outside the gene matches. The CDR3 spans 14 residues. CDR1 is SGHRS and CDR2 is YFSETQ in the germline V gene.

This clone was observed once. The junction shows a germline mismatch at one end, possibly a read error. V is TRBV5-6 and J is TRBJ2-7; a weak D match, TRBD2 (6 bases). CDR1 SGHDT and CDR2 YYEEEE come from the germline V gene. This CDR3 has 13 amino acids. Written as DNA, the CDR3 is TGTGCCAGCAGCCCCGGAGGGTTAGAGGTGGGGGACTTC. Protein sequence: CASSPGGLEVGDF. The full variable domain, its missing parts supplied by reference TRBV5-6 and TRBJ2-7, is DAGVTQSPTHLIKTRGQQVTLRCSPKSGHDTVSWYQQALGQGPQFIFQYYEEEERQRGNFPDRFSGHQFPNYSSELNVNALLLGDSALYLCASSPGGLEVGDFGPGTRLTVT.

This rearrangement joins TRBV14 to TRBJ1-2; tentatively, D is TRBD1 (5 bases). V was pared by 0 bases and J by 7 bases, with 15 bases between. This CDR3 contains 15 residues. Germline-derived CDR1 and CDR2 are SGHDN and FVKESK. CDR3 DNA: TGTGCCAGCAGCCAAGACCGGGGGAAGTTGAGTGGCTACACCTTC. This translates into CASSQDRGKLSGYTF.

V and J are TRBV5-1 and TRBJ1-1; D gene uncertain. This CDR3 is 15 amino acids long. Trimming removed 0 bases from V and 1 base from J, with 10 bases in between. Germline-derived CDR1 and CDR2 are SGHRS and YFSETQ. CDR3 region: CASSLVTPENTEAFF. CDR3 bases: TGCGCCAGCAGCTTGGTGACCCCCGAGAACACTGAAGCTTTCTTT.

The chain carries TRBV5-5 and TRBJ1-5, with 7 bases aligning to TRBD1. Trimming at V came to 4 bases and at J to 1 base, leaving 8 bases not matched to a gene. From germline, CDR1 is SGHKS and CDR2 YYEKEE (reference sequence). The CDR3 has 16 residues. CDR3 in DNA: TGTGCCAGCAGCCTCGGACAGGCCCGAAGCAATCAGCCCCAGCATTTT. This encodes CASSLGQARSNQPQHF.

This clone was seen once. This chain joins TRBV7-8 and TRBJ2-1; the match to TRBD2 covers 7 bases. The V gene end was trimmed by 5 bases and the J gene end by 8 bases; junction bases not matched to a gene: 9. The CDR3 is made up of 14 amino acids. Germline loops: CDR1 SGHVS, CDR2 FQNEAQ. The CDR3 loop reads CASSRTTSWHEQFF. The CDR3 DNA follows: TGTGCCAGCAGCCGTACGACTAGCTGGCATGAGCAGTTCTTC.

The chain links TRBV10-3 to TRBJ1-1; 7 bases line up with TRBD1. Germline trimming cut 10 bases from V and 0 bases from J; bases unmatched to any gene: 5. This CDR3 contains 13 residues. Germline V gene sequence: CDR1 ENHRY, CDR2 SYGVKD. The CDR3 nucleotides are TGTGCCACCGGGGGACAGTTGAACACTGAAGCTTTCTTT. Amino acids: CATGGQLNTEAFF.

The chain's CDR3 is CASSIPGLAGPDTQYF. CDR3 nucleotide sequence: TGTGCCAGCAGCATTCCGGGACTAGCGGGACCAGATACGCAGTATTTT. The chain couples TRBV5-4 to TRBJ2-3; 13 positions agree with TRBD2. Germline V gene sequence: CDR1 SGHNT, CDR2 YYREEE (reference sequence). CDR3 size: 16 residues. Losses at the gene ends were 4 bases for V and 4 bases for J; bases not matched to a gene: 6.

This clone showed up just a few times. The chain is built from TRBV28 and TRBJ1-1, with 7 bases that match TRBD1. CDR1 is MDHEN, CDR2 SYDVKM, per germline. CDR3 size: 19 residues. Germline trimming cut 2 bases from V and 4 bases from J; bases unmatched to any gene: 19. The CDR3 sequence is CASSLDVGGGFWVGTEAFF. CDR3 nucleotide sequence: TGTGCCAGCAGTTTAGATGTAGGGGGCGGATTTTGGGTGGGCACTGAAGCTTTCTTT.

The J gene is TRBJ1-1, the V gene TRBV30; D unresolved. V lost 1 base and J lost 1, with 7 bases in between. The CDR3 totals 13 residues. CDR1 GTSNPN and CDR2 SVGIG come from the germline V gene (reference sequence). The CDR3 region is CAWSERKNTEAFF. Written as DNA, the CDR3 is TGTGCCTGGAGTGAGAGGAAGAACACTGAAGCTTTCTTT.

The genes are TRBV7-3 and TRBJ2-7; 7 nucleotides agree with TRBD2. V gave up 5 bases and J gave up 3 bases; unmatched junction bases: 10. The CDR3 length is 15 residues. Germline lookup yields CDR1 SGHTA and CDR2 FQGTGA. The CDR3 nucleotides read TGTGCCAGCAGCGTGTCGGGAGGCCGCGGCTACGAGCAGTACTTC. Protein sequence: CASSVSGGRGYEQYF.

Points on this clone: Other DNA sequences from this sample encode an identical CDR3 as well. The chain joins TRBV9 to TRBJ2-7, with 9 bases that match TRBD1. V dropped 0 bases and J dropped 4; count of bases not matched to a gene: 2. Germline-derived CDR1 and CDR2 are SGDLS and YYNGEE. This CDR3 is 14 amino acids long. The CDR3 DNA is TGTGCCAGCAGCGTAGGAGGACAGGGGTACGAGCAGTACTTC. It encodes CASSVGGQGYEQYF.